This is a list of T cell receptor beta chains from one sample in a study of blood T cells in healthy people across ages. TCRdb analysed the 5' RACE reads with MiXCR anew, one entry per CDR3 protein. The table has 1.6 million or so distinct CDR3 sequences, about 35% seen once. The sample consisted of blood. The receptors were sampled from a woman aged 25-40 years in good health. Each CDR3 is given with its conserved first and last residue. D genes are given only for firm matches. Size is omitted from some rows. Given values are once, few, many or a class for expanded clones.

>.|TRBV3-1|TRBJ1-6|.
CASSQDGIVGSPLHF
TGTGCCAGCAGCCAAGATGGGATCGTGGGTTCACCCCTCCACTTT
>.|TRBV6-6|TRBJ1-6|.
CASNQDSYNSPLHF
TGTGCCAGCAACCAAGACTCCTATAATTCACCCCTCCACTTT
>.|TRBV5-1|TRBJ1-1|.
CASSLASPGVDEAFF
TGCGCCAGCAGCTTGGCCTCCCCAGGGGTGGATGAAGCTTTCTTT
>.|TRBV7-9|TRBJ1-1|.
CASSLALGGDTEAFF
TGTGCCAGCAGCTTAGCGTTGGGGGGAGACACTGAAGCTTTCTTT
>.|TRBV24-1|TRBJ2-1|TRBD1
CATGQGLSNEQFF
TGTGCCACCGGACAGGGGCTATCAAATGAGCAGTTCTTC
>.|TRBV9|TRBJ2-2|TRBD2
CASSAAASGTSGNTGELFF
TGTGCCAGCAGCGCCGCCGCCTCCGGGACTAGCGGGAACACCGGGGAGCTGTTTTTT
>.|TRBV6-1|TRBJ2-3|TRBD2
CASSGGTSGELPTDTQYF
TGTGCCAGCAGTGGAGGGACTAGCGGGGAGCTACCCACAGATACGCAGTATTTT
>few|TRBV4-1|TRBJ2-7|.
CASSQVQGNYEQYF
TGCGCCAGCAGCCAAGTCCAGGGGAACTACGAGCAGTACTTC
>.|TRBV5-1|TRBJ2-7|TRBD2
CASSSGLAGRDEQYF
TGCGCCAGCAGCAGTGGACTAGCGGGACGGGACGAGCAGTACTTC
>.|TRBV11-2|TRBJ1-1|.
CASSSAPENTEAFF
TGTGCCAGCAGCTCAGCTCCGGAGAACACTGAAGCTTTCTTT